Below, 27 T cell receptor beta chains from the same sample are listed, as sequenced in a study of T cells after yellow fever vaccination. Using its own MiXCR run on the 5' RACE reads, TCRdb lists one record per CDR3 protein. The profile shows around 300,000 distinct CDR3 sequences, approximately 13% of them singletons. Sequenced material: CD4+ T cells sorted from PBMCs, taken 45 days after the yellow fever booster vaccination. These receptors all stem from a man aged 30 to 39 who received the YFV17D yellow fever vaccine.

This clonotype was seen repeatedly, ten times or more. The chain couples TRBV5-1 to TRBJ2-1, with a weak D call TRBD2 (6 bases). Germline CDR1 is SGHRS and CDR2 is YFSETQ. V was shortened by 2 bases and J by 4 bases, with 13 bases between the two germline ends. The CDR3 sequence is 15 residues long. The CDR3 DNA reads as TGCGCCAGCAGCTTTATAGCGGAGGCTTACAATGAGCAGTTCTTC. Amino acid sequence: CASSFIAEAYNEQFF.

This clonotype has only a few counts. The V gene is TRBV7-2, the J gene TRBJ2-5; a weak D match, TRBD2 (5 bases). Per the germline V gene, CDR1 is SGHTA and CDR2 is FQGNSA. There are 16 residues in the CDR3. The V and J ends lost 5 bases and 6 bases respectively, with 22 bases between them. Here the CDR3 DNA reads TGTGCCAGCAGCCTTCGCCCCGGGGAACTTCTGAAGACCCAGTACTTC. Translation gives CASSLRPGELLKTQYF.

This clonotype has just a few counts. V gene TRBV29-1 combines with J gene TRBJ2-5, with D perhaps matching TRBD1 (6 bases). The CDR3 covers 13 residues. Germline lookup yields CDR1 SQVTM and CDR2 ANQGSEA. The V end lost 4 bases, the J end lost 4 bases, and 13 bases lay between the germline ends. CDR3 amino acids: CSVGVSRGETQYF. CDR3 sequence (DNA): TGCAGCGTTGGTGTCAGCAGGGGAGAGACCCAGTACTTC.

In this sample, this clonotype turned up many times. The chain combines TRBV3-1 with TRBJ2-5; 9 nucleotides match TRBD2. The germline CDR1 and CDR2 sequences are LGHDT and YNNKEL (reference sequence). After removal of 3 bases from V and 1 base from J, the junction contained 3 bases not matched to a gene. The CDR3 runs 15 residues. The CDR3 here is CASSQVAGAQETQYF. The CDR3 bases are TGTGCCAGCAGCCAGGTAGCGGGAGCCCAAGAGACCCAGTACTTC.

This clonotype was picked up a small number of times. The J gene is TRBJ2-1, the V gene TRBV5-1, with TRBD2 identical over 8 bases. This CDR3 is 17 amino acids long. V lost 5 bases and J lost 0; bases outside the gene matches: 10. Germline CDR1 reads SGHRS; CDR2 reads YFSETQ. DNA for the CDR3: TGCGCCAGCAGGCGCGGGAGGACAACGAGCTCCTACAATGAGCAGTTCTTC. It encodes CASRRGRTTSSYNEQFF.

This clonotype has only a few counts. The rearrangement uses TRBV10-1 and TRBJ2-5, with D possibly being TRBD2 (5 bases). V was shortened by 3 bases and J by 5 bases, with 13 bases between the two germline ends. CDR1 WNHNN and CDR2 SYGVQD come from the germline V gene (reference sequence). This CDR3 has 14 amino acids. Written as DNA, the CDR3 is TGCGCCAGCAGTGAAGCGCGGGTCGCGGAGACCCAGTACTTC. Its protein is CASSEARVAETQYF.

J is TRBJ1-5 and V is TRBV20-1, with D possibly matching TRBD1 (6 bases). V lost 2 bases to trimming and J lost 6 bases, with 17 bases between them. CDR1 is DFQATT and CDR2 is SNEGSKA in the germline V gene (reference sequence). The CDR3 is 15 amino acids. CDR3 bases: TGCAGTGCTAGAAATGGACAGAGTCCTGTTCAGCCCCAGCATTTT. Protein sequence: CSARNGQSPVQPQHF.

This clonotype was detected only a few times. CDR3 in DNA: TGCAGTGCTAGAGATCTCGAGTCACAGGGGGGCGCGAGCTCCTACAATGAGCAGTTCTTC. Amino acids: CSARDLESQGGASSYNEQFF. V gene TRBV20-1 combines with J gene TRBJ2-1; 8 bases line up with TRBD1. Germline trimming cut 0 bases from V and 0 bases from J; bases unmatched to any gene: 16. The CDR3 covers 20 residues. Germline loops: CDR1 DFQATT, CDR2 SNEGSKA (reference sequence).

The chain couples TRBV29-1 to TRBJ2-7; maybe TRBD1 (6 bases). The germline V and J ends were trimmed by 2 bases and 6 bases, with 17 bases remaining between them. The CDR3 runs to 14 residues. The germline V gene has CDR1 SQVTM and CDR2 ANQGSEA. CDR3 loop: CSVEQTGMKGEQYF. The CDR3 coding sequence is TGCAGCGTTGAACAGACAGGTATGAAGGGCGAGCAGTACTTC.

This clonotype was counted a few times. The rearrangement joins TRBV10-2 to TRBJ1-5; 10 nucleotides match TRBD1. CDR3 size: 14 residues. Germline CDR1 reads WSHSY; CDR2 reads SAAADI. Trimming at V came to 6 bases and at J to 4 bases, leaving 3 bases not matched to a gene. The CDR3: CASRKGQGNQPQHF. CDR3 DNA sequence: TGCGCCAGCAGAAAGGGACAGGGGAATCAGCCCCAGCATTTT.

The chain has TRBV20-1 and TRBJ2-7; tentatively, D is TRBD1 (6 bases). This CDR3 is 12 amino acids long. Germline CDR1 DFQATT, CDR2 SNEGSKA (reference sequence). The V gene lost 6 bases and the J gene lost 4 bases, with 13 bases spanning the gap. CDR3 in DNA: TGCAGTGCCGGCGGCAGGGGATACGAGCAGTACTTC. Translating it yields CSAGGRGYEQYF.

The V gene is TRBV29-1, the J gene TRBJ2-7, with TRBD1 matching 10 bases. The J segment lost 6 bases and the V segment lost 7 bases, leaving 12 bases of the junction unmatched. This CDR3 comprises 14 residues. Germline assignment: CDR1 SQVTM and CDR2 ANQGSEA. The CDR3 bases are TGCAGCGCCATGGCGCGGGACAGGGGTCGCGAGCAGTACTTC. Protein product: CSAMARDRGREQYF.

This clonotype appeared a few times. This rearrangement joins TRBV5-1 to TRBJ2-5, with D uncertain. The germline V gene has CDR1 SGHRS and CDR2 YFSETQ. This CDR3 is built from 13 residues. V was trimmed by 4 bases and J by 5 bases, leaving 12 bases between them. CDR3: CASSTRADETQYF. DNA for the CDR3: TGCGCCAGCAGCACCCGGGCAGATGAGACCCAGTACTTC.

V gene TRBV20-1 combines with J gene TRBJ2-7; TRBD2 aligns across 8 bases. V was pared by 0 bases and J by 4 bases, with 8 bases of the junction left unmatched. Germline values: CDR1 DFQATT, CDR2 SNEGSKA (reference sequence). This CDR3 spans 15 amino acids. As DNA, the CDR3 is TGCAGTGCTAGAGATGGAACTAGCGGAGGATACGAGCAGTACTTC. This gives the protein CSARDGTSGGYEQYF.

This clonotype was counted ten times or more. The chain recombines TRBV29-1 with TRBJ2-6; the D is unclear. The V end lost 3 bases, the J end lost 0 bases, and 12 bases lay between the germline ends. The CDR3 length is 16 residues. Germline assignment: CDR1 SQVTM and CDR2 ANQGSEA. CDR3 in amino acids: CSVEVDLLSGANVLTF. CDR3 nucleotides: TGCAGCGTTGAGGTGGACCTACTCTCTGGGGCCAACGTCCTGACTTTC.

This clonotype was recorded a few times. V usage is TRBV20-1 and J usage is TRBJ1-3; D gene ambiguous. V lost 4 bases and J 0 bases, leaving 10 bases between the germline ends. This CDR3 spans 14 amino acids. Germline-derived CDR1 and CDR2 are DFQATT and SNEGSKA (reference sequence). The CDR3 DNA follows: TGCAGTGCTATATACAGAAGCTCTGGAAACACCATATATTTT. Translated, it gives CSAIYRSSGNTIYF.

This clonotype has ten or more counts. The V call is TRBV6-1, the J call TRBJ2-1, with D perhaps being TRBD1 or TRBD2 (5 bases each). CDR3 length equals 14 residues. Deletions cut 6 bases from V and 0 bases from J, with 9 bases between. Germline V lookup: CDR1 MNHNS, CDR2 SASEGT. Here the CDR3 reads CASRGENSYNEQFF. CDR3 coding DNA: TGTGCCAGCAGGGGGGAGAACTCCTACAATGAGCAGTTCTTC.

This clonotype was detected ten times or more. The chain has TRBV20-1 and TRBJ2-7, with D hard to call. This CDR3 is 15 amino acids long. The ends were cut back, 5 bases at V and 0 bases at J, with 17 bases in the middle. Germline CDR1 DFQATT, CDR2 SNEGSKA (reference sequence). The DNA of the CDR3 is TGCAGTGCTCTCTCTACCGTCTTAAGCTCCTACGAGCAGTACTTC. It specifies CSALSTVLSSYEQYF.

This clonotype was recorded many times. This rearrangement joins TRBV5-1 to TRBJ1-1; TRBD1 is a possible D gene (6 bases). Germline V lookup: CDR1 SGHRS, CDR2 YFSETQ. V lost 7 bases and J lost 2, with 15 bases in between. The CDR3 spans 14 residues. The CDR3 DNA reads TGCGCCAGCGGCTCTGGGGGCCCAAACACTGAAGCTTTCTTT. This sequence encodes CASGSGGPNTEAFF.

This clonotype was picked up a small number of times. The rearrangement uses TRBV7-2 and TRBJ2-7; D is uncertain. Germline loops: CDR1 SGHTA, CDR2 FQGNSA. The V end lost 5 bases, the J end lost 2 bases, and 10 bases lay between the germline ends. The CDR3 has 13 residues. The CDR3 is CASSLLRTYEQYF. CDR3 in DNA: TGTGCCAGCAGCCTCCTACGAACCTACGAGCAGTACTTC.

This clonotype was seen ten or more times. The chain joins TRBV10-3 to TRBJ2-7, with 7 nucleotides matching TRBD1. V lost 6 bases and J lost 0; bases outside the gene matches: 11. Germline V lookup: CDR1 ENHRY, CDR2 SYGVKD. The CDR3 has 16 amino acids. The CDR3 is CAIRSLTGLNSYEQYF. In nucleotides, the CDR3 is TGTGCCATCAGGAGCCTGACAGGGTTAAACTCCTACGAGCAGTACTTC.

The V call is TRBV28, the J call TRBJ2-4, with D perhaps matching TRBD2 (6 bases). Per the germline V gene, CDR1 is MDHEN and CDR2 is SYDVKM. This CDR3 has 13 amino acids. The V and J ends lost 4 bases and 11 bases respectively, with 15 bases between them. The DNA for the CDR3 is TGTGCCAGCAGTTCGACAGTTCCGGGGGTTCAGTACTTC. Amino acid sequence: CASSSTVPGVQYF.

This chain connects TRBV12-3 or TRBV12-4 to TRBJ1-5, with D unclear. Trimming took 1 base from V and 0 from J, leaving 7 bases between them. The CDR3 consists of 15 residues. CDR3 DNA: TGTGCCAGCAGTTTAGTGGCAGATAGCAATCAGCCCCAGCATTTT. It encodes CASSLVADSNQPQHF.

This clonotype was observed a few times. V and J are TRBV5-4 and TRBJ2-7; 10 nucleotides align to TRBD2. Per germline, CDR1 SGHNT and CDR2 YYREEE (reference sequence). There are 17 residues in the CDR3. V lost 4 bases, J lost 4 bases, and 14 bases stayed unmatched. The CDR3 DNA reads as TGTGCCAGCAGCCACCTAAGGGCTAGCGGGAGACAATACGAGCAGTACTTC. Protein sequence: CASSHLRASGRQYEQYF.

The chain carries TRBV7-9 and TRBJ1-2, with D perhaps TRBD1 (6 bases). This CDR3 is built from 15 residues. CDR1 and CDR2 (germline): SEHNR, FQNEAQ (reference sequence). The V gene lost 0 bases and the J gene lost 3 bases, with 11 bases spanning the gap. This CDR3 is CASSLASGTHYGYTF. The CDR3 DNA is TGTGCCAGCAGCTTAGCGTCGGGGACACACTATGGCTACACCTTC.

Only a few counts were recorded for this clonotype. The chain is built from TRBV20-1 and TRBJ2-1; 7 bases line up with TRBD1. The CDR3 extends over 14 amino acids. Germline CDR1 reads DFQATT; CDR2 reads SNEGSKA (reference sequence). Trimming removed 6 bases from V and 0 bases from J; junction bases left unmatched: 5. The CDR3 nucleotides read TGCAGTGCCCAGACAGGGAGCTCCTACAATGAGCAGTTCTTC. Encoded protein: CSAQTGSSYNEQFF.

This clonotype turned up a few times. V is TRBV7-2 and J is TRBJ2-1, with D unresolved. There are 13 residues in the CDR3. V lost 2 bases, J lost 2 bases, and 4 bases lay in between. Germline V gene sequence: CDR1 SGHTA, CDR2 FQGNSA. The CDR3 loop reads CASSLIAYNEQFF. Here the CDR3 DNA reads TGTGCCAGCAGCTTAATAGCCTACAATGAGCAGTTCTTC.